Listed below are T cell receptor beta chains from one sample, sequenced in a study of T cells after posttransplantation cyclophosphamide. Data came from immunoSEQ multiplex PCR; TCRdb stores just in-frame clones and leaves some out. Among about 15,000 clones, roughly 94% were seen once, and the ten largest hold more than 0.25%. The source material was naive CD4+ T cells sorted from blood. These receptors were obtained from a woman in her fifties or sixties in good health and a related stem cell transplant donor. Both conserved end residues are part of each CDR3. D genes are given only for firm matches. Only some rows state a clone size, as once, few, many or a class for expanded clones.

clone size,D gene,V gene,J gene,CDR3 protein,CDR3 DNA
-,-,TRBV29-1,TRBJ2-5,CSVDFTEETQYF,TGCAGCGTTGACTTCACGGAAGAGACCCAGTACTTC
-,TRBD1,TRBV11-2,TRBJ1-2,CASSLGDYLVGGYSYGYTF,TGTGCCAGCAGCTTAGGAGATTACCTTGTAGGGGGCTACTCCTATGGCTACACCTTC
-,-,TRBV5-5,TRBJ2-2,CATRSAAVGELFF,TGTGCCACTCGATCCGCAGCGGTCGGGGAGCTGTTTTTT
-,TRBD2,TRBV7-8,TRBJ2-1,CASSLITSGGSYNEQFF,TGTGCCAGCAGCTTAATAACGTCCGGCGGGAGTTACAATGAGCAGTTCTTC
once,-,TRBV7-3,TRBJ1-2,CASSPGHGGYTF,TGTGCCAGCAGCCCCGGACATGGGGGGTACACCTTC
-,-,TRBV29-1,TRBJ2-3,CSVDDILNTDTQYF,TGCAGCGTTGATGACATCCTCAACACAGATACGCAGTATTTT
-,TRBD2,TRBV15,TRBJ2-1,CAANRVSGSNSYNEQFF,TGTGCCGCCAACCGGGTTAGCGGGTCGAACTCCTACAATGAGCAGTTCTTC
-,TRBD1,TRBV7-8,TRBJ2-7,CASNPSPGGDYEQYF,TGTGCCAGCAACCCCTCGCCAGGGGGAGACTACGAGCAGTACTTC
-,TRBD2,TRBV10-2,TRBJ2-1,CASSRYSGSWSYNEQFF,TGCGCCAGCAGTAGGTATAGCGGGAGCTGGTCCTACAATGAGCAGTTCTTC
-,-,TRBV5-1,TRBJ1-1,CASSFLGTGMNTEAFF,TGCGCCAGCAGCTTCCTAGGCACCGGAATGAACACTGAAGCTTTCTTT
-,-,TRBV5-1,TRBJ2-3,CASSGGAGAFTDTQYF,TGCGCCAGCAGCGGGGGGGCTGGTGCTTTCACAGATACGCAGTATTTT
-,-,TRBV11-2,TRBJ2-3,CASSLGGSRDTQYF,TGTGCCAGCAGCTTAGGAGGGTCCAGGGATACGCAGTATTTT
-,-,TRBV6-1,TRBJ2-7,CAPTEGGDYEQYF,TGTGCCCCTACGGAGGGCGGAGATTACGAGCAGTACTTC
-,TRBD2,TRBV7-3,TRBJ2-2,CASGRGRDTGELFF,TGTGCCAGCGGGCGGGGGAGGGACACCGGGGAGCTGTTTTTT
-,-,TRBV28,TRBJ2-5,CAANPPGGQEQYF,TGTGCCGCTAACCCGCCGGGGGGCCAAGAGCAGTACTTC
-,-,TRBV7-2,TRBJ2-1,CASSFRTEYNEQFF,TGTGCCAGCAGCTTTAGGACAGAGTACAATGAGCAGTTCTTC
-,-,TRBV14,TRBJ1-2,CASSLAVRSANYGYTF,TGTGCCAGCAGCCTGGCGGTGAGATCGGCTAACTATGGCTACACCTTC
-,-,TRBV7-8,TRBJ1-2,CASSSNPGSDYGYTF,TGTGCCAGCAGCTCCAACCCAGGGTCCGACTATGGCTACACCTTC
-,-,TRBV7-3,TRBJ2-7,CASSLGFGVEQYF,TGTGCCAGCAGCTTAGGGTTCGGGGTCGAGCAGTACTTC
-,-,TRBV27,TRBJ2-1,CASSLKEHEQFF,TGTGCCAGCAGTTTGAAAGAGCATGAGCAGTTCTTC
-,-,TRBV7-9,TRBJ2-5,CASSLARETQYF,TGTGCCAGCAGCTTAGCGCGAGAGACCCAGTACTTC
-,TRBD1,TRBV10-3,TRBJ2-7,CAIWDSQVEQYF,TGTGCCATATGGGACAGCCAAGTGGAGCAGTACTTC
-,-,TRBV13,TRBJ2-3,CASSRVAGASTDTQYF,TGTGCCAGCAGCCGAGTGGCGGGGGCAAGCACAGATACGCAGTATTTT
few,TRBD1,TRBV5-4,TRBJ2-1,CASSLGRDRAGIF,TGTGCCAGCAGCTTGGGACGGGACAGGGCTGGGATCTTC
once,-,TRBV7-9,TRBJ1-4,CASSLGQLLSTNEKLFF,TGTGCCAGCAGCTTAGGACAGTTGCTTTCAACTAATGAAAAACTGTTTTTT
-,-,TRBV30,TRBJ2-7,CAWARGQTYEQYF,TGTGCCTGGGCCCGGGGACAAACCTACGAGCAGTACTTC
-,-,TRBV28,TRBJ1-2,CASSLQDYGYTF,TGTGCCAGCAGTCTACAGGATTATGGCTACACCTTC
-,-,TRBV29-1,TRBJ2-1,CSVDRGSEQFF,TGCAGCGTTGACAGGGGATCCGAGCAGTTCTTC
-,-,TRBV27,TRBJ2-1,CASSFRGSYNEQFF,TGTGCCAGCAGTTTCAGGGGTTCCTACAATGAGCAGTTCTTC
few,-,TRBV2,TRBJ1-5,CASSQSKDGGQHF,TGTGCCAGCAGTCAGAGTAAGGACGGCGGGCAGCATTTT
-,-,TRBV20-1,TRBJ1-2,CSARGGYGYTF,TGCAGTGCTAGGGGGGGTTATGGCTACACCTTC
-,TRBD1,TRBV2,TRBJ2-7,CASSQTGEYEQYF,TGTGCCAGCAGTCAGACAGGGGAGTACGAGCAGTACTTC
-,-,TRBV29-1,TRBJ2-4,CSVRGGESWTGQYF,TGCAGCGTGAGGGGGGGAGAGTCGTGGACTGGACAGTACTTC
-,-,TRBV7-2,TRBJ1-1,CASSFTRVTEAFF,TGTGCCAGCAGCTTTACCAGGGTCACTGAAGCTTTCTTT
-,-,TRBV5-1,TRBJ2-2,CASSSELVTGELFF,TGCGCCAGCAGCTCCGAACTAGTAACCGGGGAGCTGTTTTTT
-,TRBD1,TRBV6-6,TRBJ2-1,CASSRKQTGGREQFF,TGTGCCAGCAGTAGAAAACAAACAGGGGGCCGGGAGCAGTTCTTC
-,-,TRBV7-8,TRBJ2-1,CASGHPYNEQFF,TGTGCCAGCGGGCACCCCTACAATGAGCAGTTCTTC
-,TRBD2,TRBV5-1,TRBJ2-6,CASSLYGLAGAGANVLTF,TGCGCCAGCAGCTTGTACGGACTAGCGGGAGCTGGGGCCAACGTCCTGACTTTC
once,-,TRBV5-1,TRBJ1-1,CASRQTGNTEAFF,TGCGCCAGCAGACAGACAGGGAACACTGAAGCTTTCTTT
-,TRBD1,TRBV10-1,TRBJ2-5,CASSDPGQGQETQYF,TGCGCCAGCAGTGATCCGGGACAGGGACAAGAGACCCAGTACTTC
-,TRBD2,TRBV7-3,TRBJ2-1,CASSLIASGSWSYNEQFF,TGTGCCAGCAGCTTAATCGCTAGCGGGAGTTGGTCCTACAATGAGCAGTTCTTC
-,-,TRBV4-2,TRBJ1-2,CASSPSRGGLYGYTF,TGTGCCAGCAGCCCGAGTAGGGGGGGCTTATATGGCTACACCTTC
-,TRBD1,TRBV7-2,TRBJ1-5,CASSLARTGEGQPQHF,TGTGCCAGCAGCTTAGCAAGGACAGGGGAAGGGCAGCCCCAGCATTTT
-,-,TRBV4-3,TRBJ1-6,CASSQVSRAKSPLHF,TGCGCCAGCAGCCAAGTTTCCAGGGCTAAGTCACCCCTCCACTTT
-,-,TRBV19,TRBJ1-2,CASSIDPRRGVKGYTF,TGTGCCAGTAGTATAGATCCTCGGCGGGGGGTGAAGGGCTACACCTTC
-,-,TRBV9,TRBJ1-5,CASSVGNSNQPQHF,TGTGCCAGCAGCGTAGGTAATAGCAATCAGCCCCAGCATTTT
-,-,TRBV27,TRBJ1-4,CASSGQISNKKLFF,TGTGCCAGCAGTGGACAGATTAGTAATAAAAAACTGTTTTTT
-,-,TRBV6-5,TRBJ2-5,CASSSLGGGIHF,TGTGCCAGCAGTTCCCTAGGGGGGGGGATCCACTTC
once,TRBD1,TRBV4-3,TRBJ2-1,CASSKGTGRQFF,TGCGCCAGCAGCAAAGGGACAGGGCGCCAGTTCTTC
-,-,TRBV9,TRBJ2-6,CASAQSGANVLTF,TGTGCCAGCGCACAGTCTGGGGCCAACGTCCTGACTTTC
-,-,TRBV5-1,TRBJ1-2,CASSSLETGGYTF,TGCGCCAGCAGCTCCCTGGAAACGGGAGGCTACACCTTC
-,TRBD2,TRBV14,TRBJ2-5,CASSQGASGRIETQYF,TGTGCCAGCAGCCAAGGGGCTAGCGGGAGGATTGAGACCCAGTACTTC